The 4 T cell receptor beta chains below were found in one sample sequenced in a study of identical twins. TCRdb re-called the 5' RACE reads through MiXCR, storing one row per CDR3 protein. The repertoire includes hundreds of thousands of distinct CDR3 sequences, 9% to 15% of them detected once, and around 1.5% sits in the top ten. These data also featured in a second study, about yellow fever vaccine responses in identical twins.

Sequenced sample: PBMCs. All receptors derive from a woman aged 18-30 years in good health.

This CDR3 reads CASSYRISGIYNEQFF. CDR3 sequence (DNA): TGTGCCAGCAGCTATCGGATAAGCGGGATCTACAATGAGCAGTTCTTC. The rearrangement uses TRBV28 and TRBJ2-1; 7 bases are shared with TRBD2. Germline CDR1 MDHEN, CDR2 SYDVKM. With V trimmed by 6 bases and J by 3 bases, 11 bases remained unmatched. The CDR3 is 16 residues long.

This clonotype occurred a few times. This chain connects TRBV5-1 to TRBJ2-1; 8 positions agree with TRBD1. After removal of 4 bases from V and 8 bases from J, the junction contained 8 bases not matched to a gene. CDR1 is SGHRS, CDR2 YFSETQ, per germline. CDR3 length: 14 residues. CDR3 sequence: CASSKTGEIDEQFF. CDR3 DNA: TGCGCCAGCAGCAAGACAGGGGAAATCGATGAGCAGTTCTTC.

The chain recombines TRBV5-1 with TRBJ2-7; 8 bases are a match to TRBD2. The CDR3 spans 14 residues. Germline V gene sequence: CDR1 SGHRS, CDR2 YFSETQ. V lost 4 bases and J lost 7; bases outside the gene matches: 10. CDR3 protein: CASSQGLEEREQYF. In DNA, the CDR3 is TGCGCCAGCAGCCAGGGACTAGAAGAGCGGGAGCAGTACTTC.

V gene TRBV5-1 combines with J gene TRBJ2-5; 10 positions match TRBD1. V lost 0 bases, J lost 4 bases, and 3 bases stayed unmatched. The CDR3 totals 15 residues. Germline-derived CDR1 and CDR2 are SGHRS and YFSETQ. For the CDR3, the DNA is TGCGCCAGCAGCTTGGGGTGGACAGGGGGAGAGACCCAGTACTTC. Its protein product is CASSLGWTGGETQYF.